A single sample is the source of the 17 T cell receptor beta chains below, sequenced in a study of T-cell reconstitution after alpha-beta-depleted transplantation in children. The library targeted TCRbeta and was prepared with unique molecular identifiers. TCRdb reanalysed the PCR reads using MiXCR and keeps one entry per CDR3 protein. The table records fewer than 95,000 distinct CDR3 sequences, more than 9% of them present only once. The specimen comprised PBMCs from the stem cell graft donor, sampled from the stem cell graft. Every receptor here comes from a human donor who donated a stem cell graft to a child with inherited bone marrow failure.

This clonotype was seen ten or more times. The chain combines TRBV7-2 with TRBJ2-1; D gene uncertain. Trimming stripped 1 base from V and 12 bases from J, with 13 bases between. CDR1 and CDR2 from the germline V gene are SGHTA and FQGNSA. This CDR3 is built from 13 residues. The chain's CDR3 is CASSLGESTVQFF. The CDR3 DNA reads TGTGCCAGCAGCTTAGGAGAGAGCACAGTGCAGTTCTTC.

This clonotype was seen a handful of times. One end of the junction is discordant with germline, which a read error may explain. V usage is TRBV28 and J usage is TRBJ2-3, with 7 positions matching TRBD2. Germline values: CDR1 MDHEN, CDR2 SYDVKM. The CDR3 has 14 residues. CDR3 protein: CASGFLGGSDTQYF. The CDR3 DNA follows: TGTGCCAGCGGTTTCCTCGGGGGGTCGGATACGCAGTATTTT.

There are many counts of this clonotype. The rearrangement links TRBV9 to TRBJ2-5, with 16 positions matching TRBD2. Germline V gene lookup returns CDR1 SGDLS and CDR2 YYNGEE. Trimming removed 4 bases from V and 4 bases from J; junction bases left unmatched: 10. The CDR3 is 18 amino acids. In nucleotides, the CDR3 is TGTGCCAGCAGCCCCGCCGGGACTAGCGGGGGGGCTGGAGAGACCCAGTACTTC. It specifies CASSPAGTSGGAGETQYF. Combining the CDR3 with reference TRBV9 and TRBJ2-5 gives the whole variable domain DSGVTQTPKHLITATGQRVTLRCSPRSGDLSVYWYQQSLDQGLQFLIQYYNGEERAKGNILERFSAQQFPDLHSELNLSSLELGDSALYFCASSPAGTSGGAGETQYFGPGTRLLVL.

This clonotype was detected ten times or more. The CDR3 sequence: CASSLGADRGRQAEQYF. For the CDR3, the DNA is TGTGCCAGCAGCTTAGGGGCAGACAGGGGGCGCCAAGCCGAGCAGTACTTC. The V call is TRBV7-2, the J call TRBJ2-7; 10 bases agree with TRBD1. This CDR3 is 17 amino acids long. Germline trimming cut 1 base from V and 6 bases from J; bases unmatched to any gene: 12. Germline lookup yields CDR1 SGHTA and CDR2 FQGNSA.

In this sample, this clonotype turned up many times. The V call is TRBV6-5, the J call TRBJ1-4, with a possible D match to TRBD1 (5 bases). The ends were cut back, 0 bases at V and 0 bases at J, with 17 bases in the middle. The CDR3 has 19 amino acids. The germline CDR1 and CDR2 sequences are MNHEY and SVGAGI. CDR3 in DNA: TGTGCCAGCAGTTACTCGGGAAGGGGAAGAGTTCCAACTAATGAAAAACTGTTTTTT. It specifies CASSYSGRGRVPTNEKLFF.

At least ten counts were recorded for this clonotype. The chain employs TRBV12-3 or TRBV12-4 and TRBJ2-3; 11 bases are a match to TRBD2. V was pared by 7 bases and J by 5 bases, with 8 bases of the junction left unmatched. This CDR3 has 15 residues. The CDR3 DNA sequence: TGTGCCAGCACCTTAGCGGGGGGGCGGGTAGATACGCAGTATTTT. Translated, it gives CASTLAGGRVDTQYF.

A remark on this clonotype: One end of the junction fails to match germline, which may point to a read error. V gene TRBV29-1 combines with J gene TRBJ2-3; D perhaps matches TRBD2 (8 bases). This CDR3 has 15 residues. The germline V gene has CDR1 SQVTM and CDR2 ANQGSEA. The CDR3 DNA reads as TGCAGCGTGACAGGGACGGGAGGGGTCACAGATTCGCAGTATTTT. Translated, it gives CSVTGTGGVTDSQYF.

This clonotype has a count of ten or more. This chain links TRBV15 with TRBJ2-2; D gene uncertain. With 3 bases removed from V and 0 bases from J, the gap between germline ends came to 8 bases. Per germline, CDR1 LNHNV and CDR2 YYDKDF (reference sequence). There are 15 residues in the CDR3. CDR3 nucleotide sequence: TGTGCCACCAGCAGGGCCTACCCGAACACCGGGGAGCTGTTTTTT. Amino acids: CATSRAYPNTGELFF.

The CDR3: CSGGSYRELFF. CDR3 nucleotide sequence: TGCAGCGGTGGCTCCTACAGGGAGCTGTTTTTT. V and J are TRBV29-1 and TRBJ2-2; D is unclear. The CDR3 has 11 amino acids. V dropped 7 bases and J dropped 9 bases, with 12 bases sitting between them. Germline V CDR1 and CDR2: SQVTM, ANQGSEA.

This clonotype has ten or more counts. The gene calls are TRBV7-3 and TRBJ2-1; D might be TRBD1 or TRBD2, each matching 5 bases. Between the trimmed V and J ends, which lost 6 bases and 6 bases, there was a span of 15 bases. CDR1 and CDR2 (germline): SGHTA, FQGTGA. CDR3 length: 14 amino acids. The CDR3 loop is CASRWDLPINEQFF. The DNA for the CDR3 is TGTGCCAGCAGGTGGGACCTCCCCATCAATGAGCAGTTCTTC.

This clonotype was observed at least ten times. This chain links TRBV5-1 with TRBJ1-1; D uncertain. CDR3 length equals 14 residues. Deletions cut 4 bases from V and 8 bases from J, with 18 bases between. Germline V CDR1 and CDR2: SGHRS, YFSETQ. The CDR3 DNA is TGCGCCAGCAGCATCCGGGGATTGGATTCAGAAGCTTTCTTT. Amino acids: CASSIRGLDSEAFF.

This clonotype has ten or more counts. The chain has TRBV5-1 and TRBJ2-3; D may correspond to TRBD1 or TRBD2 (6 bases each). The germline V gene encodes CDR1 SGHRS and CDR2 YFSETQ. Trimming took off 3 bases at V and 4 bases at J, with 15 bases between the two ends. The CDR3 totals 15 residues. The CDR3: CASSSGPGEADTQYF. In nucleotides, the CDR3 is TGCGCCAGCAGCTCTGGACCAGGGGAGGCAGATACGCAGTATTTT.

This clonotype was seen ten or more times. The chain recombines TRBV5-1 with TRBJ1-1; 8 nucleotides align to TRBD1. The CDR3 runs 15 residues. V shed 0 bases and J 4 bases; nucleotides not matched to a gene: 5. CDR1 is SGHRS, CDR2 YFSETQ, per germline. CDR3 nucleotide sequence: TGCGCCAGCAGCTTGGGGAGACAGGGGTTCACTGAAGCTTTCTTT. It specifies CASSLGRQGFTEAFF.

This clonotype was found many times. The V gene is TRBV28, the J gene TRBJ2-7; 8 bases line up with TRBD1. CDR1 and CDR2 (germline): MDHEN, SYDVKM. Trimming at V came to 4 bases and at J to 5 bases, leaving 7 bases not matched to a gene. The CDR3 is 14 amino acids. The CDR3 nucleotides read TGTGCCAGCAGTTCGTCGACAGGGGTCCACGAGCAGTACTTC. Translated, it gives CASSSSTGVHEQYF.

This clonotype was recorded at least ten times. Here the CDR3 DNA reads TGTGCCAGCAGCCAAGATTCAAGTGGGGGAAGTTCACCCCTCCACTTT. Its protein product is CASSQDSSGGSSPLHF. The gene calls are TRBV4-2 and TRBJ1-6; perhaps TRBD1 as D (5 bases). Trimming took off 0 bases at V and 9 bases at J, with 15 bases between the two ends. This CDR3 has 16 residues. CDR1 and CDR2 (germline): LGHNA, YNFKEQ.

This clonotype was counted at least ten times. V is TRBV7-2 and J is TRBJ1-4; D is perhaps TRBD1 (5 bases). Germline V CDR1 and CDR2: SGHTA, FQGNSA. V lost 1 base and J 3 bases, leaving 12 bases between the germline ends. The CDR3 loop spans 16 amino acids. CDR3 region: CASSLGEGRANEKLFF. In DNA, the CDR3 is TGTGCCAGCAGCTTAGGGGAGGGCAGGGCTAATGAAAAACTGTTTTTT.

This clonotype was seen repeatedly, ten times or more. The chain carries TRBV5-1 and TRBJ2-7; the match to TRBD2 covers 8 bases. Germline CDR1 is SGHRS and CDR2 is YFSETQ. Trimming at V came to 0 bases and at J to 3 bases, leaving 2 bases not matched to a gene. This CDR3 spans 14 amino acids. The CDR3 loop is CASSLGLALYEQYF. CDR3 coding DNA: TGCGCCAGCAGCTTGGGACTAGCGCTCTACGAGCAGTACTTC.